This T cell receptor (beta chain) derives from a study of blood T cells in healthy people across ages. Whole-study results and caveats: Since the PBMCs were unsorted, naive and antigen-experienced cells could not be conclusively compared. Higher diversity, along with more naive CD4+ cells, distinguished long-lived donors from aged donors.

V was trimmed by 3 bases and J by 6 bases, leaving 18 bases between them. From germline, CDR1 is SGHTA and CDR2 FQGNSA. The CDR3 is 15 amino acids. In this sample, this clonotype turned up many times. The antigen remains undetermined. Primers used in a second PCR of roughly 7 to 12 cycles were a sample-barcoded 5' primer and a J-beta primer mix. Via MiXCR, TCRdb re-called the 5' RACE reads, giving one row per CDR3 protein. The sample has some 1.7 million distinct CDR3 sequences, approximately 30% seen once. PBMCs were isolated at a quantity of at least 6 million per sample. The sequenced material came from blood. The chain carries TRBV7-2 and TRBJ2-7; weak D call: TRBD1 (6 bases). The sequence was collected from a woman younger than 45 in good health. CDR3: CASSLVGQRATEQYF. The CDR3 nucleotides are TGTGCCAGCAGCTTGGTTGGACAGAGGGCCACCGAGCAGTACTTC. Combining the CDR3 with reference TRBV7-2 and TRBJ2-7 gives the whole variable domain GAGVSQSPSNKVTEKGKDVELRCDPISGHTALYWYRQSLGQGLEFLIYFQGNSAPDKSGLPSDRFSAERTGGSVSTLTIQRTQQEDSAVYLCASSLVGQRATEQYFGPGTRLTVT.